Sequencing of this T cell receptor beta chain was carried out in a study of CD8 T cells in Susac syndrome. The authors reverse transcribed roughly 0.5 to 1 ug RNA with random hexamers. TCRdb used MiXCR to reprocess the immunoSEQ multiplex PCR reads, holding one entry per CDR3 protein. The sample consists of about 120,000 distinct CDR3 sequences, approximately 91% of them appearing once. This CDR3 contains 15 residues. From germline, CDR1 is DFQATT and CDR2 SNEGSKA (reference sequence). The V gene lost 3 bases and the J gene lost 0 bases, with 15 bases spanning the gap. The chain combines TRBV20-1 with TRBJ2-7; D may match TRBD1 or TRBD2 (6 bases each). The source of this sequence is a human donor in good health. Source material: CD4+ T cells from PBMCs. The CDR3 bases are TGCAGTGCTAGCCGGGGGCAGGGCTACTCCTACGAGCAGTACTTC. Protein sequence: CSASRGQGYSYEQYF.